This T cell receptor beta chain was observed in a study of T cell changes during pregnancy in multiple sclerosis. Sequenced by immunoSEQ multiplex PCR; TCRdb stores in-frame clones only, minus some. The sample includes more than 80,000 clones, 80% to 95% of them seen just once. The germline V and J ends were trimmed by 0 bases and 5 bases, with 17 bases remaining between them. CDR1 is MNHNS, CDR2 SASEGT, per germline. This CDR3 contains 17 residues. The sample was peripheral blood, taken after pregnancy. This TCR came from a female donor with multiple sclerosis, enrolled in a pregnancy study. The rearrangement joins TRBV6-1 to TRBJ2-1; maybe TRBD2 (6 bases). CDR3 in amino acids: CASSEAPGDALDNEQFF. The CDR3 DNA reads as TGTGCCAGCAGTGAAGCTCCGGGAGACGCACTGGACAATGAGCAGTTCTTC.